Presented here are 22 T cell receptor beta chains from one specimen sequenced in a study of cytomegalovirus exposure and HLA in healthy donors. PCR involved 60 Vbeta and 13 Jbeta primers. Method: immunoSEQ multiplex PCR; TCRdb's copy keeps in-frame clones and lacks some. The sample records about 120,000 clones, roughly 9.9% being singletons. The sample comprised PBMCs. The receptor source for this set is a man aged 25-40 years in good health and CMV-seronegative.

The CDR3 loop reads CASSATGGAAETQYF. As DNA, the CDR3 is TGTGCCAGCAGTGCCACAGGGGGCGCGGCAGAGACCCAGTACTTC. The chain links TRBV2 to TRBJ2-5, with 9 bases that match TRBD1. Per the germline V gene, CDR1 is SNHLY and CDR2 is FYNNEI. CDR3 length equals 15 residues. The junction had 7 bases not matched to a gene; V was cut back by 4 bases and J by 4 bases.

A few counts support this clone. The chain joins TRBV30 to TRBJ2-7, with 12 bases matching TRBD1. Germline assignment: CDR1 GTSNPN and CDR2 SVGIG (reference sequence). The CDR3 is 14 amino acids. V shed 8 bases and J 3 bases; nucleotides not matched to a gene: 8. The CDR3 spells CAGDRDRGLYEQYF. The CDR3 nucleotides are TGTGCCGGCGACCGGGACAGGGGGCTCTACGAGCAGTACTTC.

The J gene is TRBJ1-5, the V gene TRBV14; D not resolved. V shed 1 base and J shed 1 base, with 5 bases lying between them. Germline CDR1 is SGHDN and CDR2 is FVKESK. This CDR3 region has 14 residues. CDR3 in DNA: TGTGCCAGCAGCCAAGGGCCAAGCAATCAGCCCCAGCATTTT. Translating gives CASSQGPSNQPQHF.

CDR3 region: CASSKGSTDTQYF. The CDR3 DNA sequence: TGTGCCAGCAGCAAGGGGTCCACAGATACGCAGTATTTT. The chain combines TRBV7-9 with TRBJ2-3, with D tentatively TRBD1 (5 bases). The V gene lost 5 bases and the J gene lost 2 bases, with 8 bases spanning the gap. The CDR3 is 13 amino acids. Germline V lookup: CDR1 SEHNR, CDR2 FQNEAQ (reference sequence). Supplemented by reference TRBV7-9 and TRBJ2-3, the full variable domain reads DTGVSQNPRHKITKRGQNVTFRCDPISEHNRLYWYRQTLGQGPEFLTYFQNEAQLEKSRLLSDRFSAERPKGSFSTLEIQRTEQGDSAMYLCASSKGSTDTQYFGPGTRLTVL.

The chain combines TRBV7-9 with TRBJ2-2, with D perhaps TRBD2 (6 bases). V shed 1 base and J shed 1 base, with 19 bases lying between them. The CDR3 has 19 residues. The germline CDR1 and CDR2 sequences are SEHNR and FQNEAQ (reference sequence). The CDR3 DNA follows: TGTGCCAGCAGCTTAGGTCATTGGGACGGGAGAGAGAACACCGGGGAGCTGTTTTTT. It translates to CASSLGHWDGRENTGELFF.

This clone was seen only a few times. CDR3 bases: TGTGCCAGCAGACAGGACATTTTCTATGGCTACACCTTC. Amino acids: CASRQDIFYGYTF. The chain recombines TRBV6-5 with TRBJ1-2; the D gene is possibly TRBD1 (5 bases). Looked up from germline, CDR1 is MNHEY and CDR2 is SVGAGI. Trimming cost V 6 bases and J 4 bases, with 12 bases left between them. The CDR3 is 13 residues long.

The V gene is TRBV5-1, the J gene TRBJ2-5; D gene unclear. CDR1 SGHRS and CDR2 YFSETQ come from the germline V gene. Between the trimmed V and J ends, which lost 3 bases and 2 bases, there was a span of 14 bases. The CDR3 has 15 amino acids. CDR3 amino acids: CASSYSSEYQETQYF. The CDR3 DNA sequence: TGCGCCAGCAGCTACTCGTCGGAGTATCAAGAGACCCAGTACTTC.

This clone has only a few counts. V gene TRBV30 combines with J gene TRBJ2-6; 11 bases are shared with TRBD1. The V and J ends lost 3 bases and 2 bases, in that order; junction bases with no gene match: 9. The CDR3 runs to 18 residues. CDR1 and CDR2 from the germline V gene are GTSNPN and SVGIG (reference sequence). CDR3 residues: CAWRSPGQGVTGANVLTF. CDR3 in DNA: TGTGCCTGGAGGTCTCCGGGACAGGGGGTAACTGGGGCCAACGTCCTGACTTTC.

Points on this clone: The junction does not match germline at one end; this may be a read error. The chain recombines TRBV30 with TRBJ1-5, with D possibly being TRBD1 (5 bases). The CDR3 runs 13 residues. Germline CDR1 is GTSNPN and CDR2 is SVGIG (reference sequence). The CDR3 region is CAWSVQDGQPQNF. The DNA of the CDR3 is TGTGCCTGGAGTGTACAGGACGGTCAGCCCCAGAATTTT.

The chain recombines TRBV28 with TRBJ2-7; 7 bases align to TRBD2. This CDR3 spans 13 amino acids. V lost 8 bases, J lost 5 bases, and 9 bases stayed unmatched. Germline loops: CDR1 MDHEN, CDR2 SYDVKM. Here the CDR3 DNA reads TGTGCCAGCCTTAGCGGGTGGAGGAACGAGCAGTACTTC. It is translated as CASLSGWRNEQYF.

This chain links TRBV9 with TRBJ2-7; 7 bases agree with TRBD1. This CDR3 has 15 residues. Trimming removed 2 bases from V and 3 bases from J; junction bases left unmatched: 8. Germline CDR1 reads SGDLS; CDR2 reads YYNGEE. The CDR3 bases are TGTGCCAGCAGCGTGGCAGGGGGTTATAGCTACGAGCAGTACTTC. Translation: CASSVAGGYSYEQYF.

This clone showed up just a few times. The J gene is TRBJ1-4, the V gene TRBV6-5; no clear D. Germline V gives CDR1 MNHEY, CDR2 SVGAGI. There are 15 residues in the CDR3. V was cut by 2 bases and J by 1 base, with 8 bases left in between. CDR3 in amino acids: CASSYNAETNEKLFF. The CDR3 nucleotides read TGTGCCAGCAGTTACAATGCGGAAACTAATGAAAAACTGTTTTTT.

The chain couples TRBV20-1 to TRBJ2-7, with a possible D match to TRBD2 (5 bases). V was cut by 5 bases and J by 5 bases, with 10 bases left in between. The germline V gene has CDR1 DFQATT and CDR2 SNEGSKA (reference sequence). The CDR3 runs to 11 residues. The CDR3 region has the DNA TGCAGTGCTCGGCGGGTCCACGAGCAGTACTTC. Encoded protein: CSARRVHEQYF.

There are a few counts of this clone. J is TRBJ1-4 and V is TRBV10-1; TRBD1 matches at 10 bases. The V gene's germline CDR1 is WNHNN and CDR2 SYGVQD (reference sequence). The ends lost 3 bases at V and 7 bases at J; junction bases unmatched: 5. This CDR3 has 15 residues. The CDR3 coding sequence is TGCGCCAGCAGTGATAACCGGGACAGGGGTGAAAAACTGTTTTTT. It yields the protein CASSDNRDRGEKLFF.

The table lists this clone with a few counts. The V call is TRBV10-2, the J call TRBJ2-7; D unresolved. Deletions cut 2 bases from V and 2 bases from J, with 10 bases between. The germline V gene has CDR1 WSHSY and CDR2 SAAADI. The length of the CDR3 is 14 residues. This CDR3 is CASSELGPTYEQYF. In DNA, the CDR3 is TGCGCCAGCAGTGAGCTGGGCCCGACCTACGAGCAGTACTTC.

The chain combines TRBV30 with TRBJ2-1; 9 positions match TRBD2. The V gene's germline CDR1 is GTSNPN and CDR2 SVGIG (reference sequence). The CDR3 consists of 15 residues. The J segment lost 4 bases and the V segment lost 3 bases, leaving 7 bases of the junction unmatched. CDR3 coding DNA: TGTGCCTGGAGCGGAGCGGGGGGAACGTACAATGAGCAGTTCTTC. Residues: CAWSGAGGTYNEQFF. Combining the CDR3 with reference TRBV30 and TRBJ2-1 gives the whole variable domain SQTIHQWPATLVQPVGSPLSLECTVEGTSNPNLYWYRQAAGRGLQLLFYSVGIGQISSEVPQNLSASRPQDRQFILSSKKLLLSDSGFYLCAWSGAGGTYNEQFFGPGTRLTVL.

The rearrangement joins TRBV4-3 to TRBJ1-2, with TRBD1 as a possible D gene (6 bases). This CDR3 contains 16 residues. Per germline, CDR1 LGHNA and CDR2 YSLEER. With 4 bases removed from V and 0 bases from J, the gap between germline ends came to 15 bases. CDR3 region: CASSRTADLTNYGYTF. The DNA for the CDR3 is TGCGCCAGCAGCCGGACAGCGGATCTAACTAACTATGGCTACACCTTC.

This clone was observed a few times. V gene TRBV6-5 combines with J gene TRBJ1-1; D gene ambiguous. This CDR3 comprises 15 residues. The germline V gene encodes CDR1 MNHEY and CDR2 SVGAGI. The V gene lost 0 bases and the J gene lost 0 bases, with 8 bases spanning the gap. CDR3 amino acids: CASSYSNNVNTEAFF. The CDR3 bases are TGTGCCAGCAGTTACTCGAACAATGTGAACACTGAAGCTTTCTTT.

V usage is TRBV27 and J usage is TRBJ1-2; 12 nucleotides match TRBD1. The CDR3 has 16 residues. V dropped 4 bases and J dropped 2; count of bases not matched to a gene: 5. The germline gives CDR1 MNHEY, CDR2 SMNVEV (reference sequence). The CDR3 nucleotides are TGTGCCAGCAGTTCGGGGGGACAGGGGGCCAACTATGGCTACACCTTC. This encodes CASSSGGQGANYGYTF.

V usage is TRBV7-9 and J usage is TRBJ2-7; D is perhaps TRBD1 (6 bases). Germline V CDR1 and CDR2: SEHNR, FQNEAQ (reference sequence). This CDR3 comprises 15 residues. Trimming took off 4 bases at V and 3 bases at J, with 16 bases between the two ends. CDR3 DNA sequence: TGTGCCAGCAGCTCAGACAAGACCAGGGGCTACGAGCAGTACTTC. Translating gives CASSSDKTRGYEQYF.

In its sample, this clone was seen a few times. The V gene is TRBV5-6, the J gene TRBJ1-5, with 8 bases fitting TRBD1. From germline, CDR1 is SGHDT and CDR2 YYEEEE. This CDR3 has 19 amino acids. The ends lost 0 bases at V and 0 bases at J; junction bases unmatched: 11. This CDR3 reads CASSLASWTGPFSNQPQHF. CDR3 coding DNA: TGTGCCAGCAGCTTGGCTAGCTGGACAGGGCCCTTTAGCAATCAGCCCCAGCATTTT.

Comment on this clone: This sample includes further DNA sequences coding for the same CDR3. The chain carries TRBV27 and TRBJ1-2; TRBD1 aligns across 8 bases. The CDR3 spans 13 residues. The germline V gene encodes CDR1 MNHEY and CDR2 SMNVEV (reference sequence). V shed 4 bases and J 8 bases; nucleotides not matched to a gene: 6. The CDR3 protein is CASSYGQGSGYTF. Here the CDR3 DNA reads TGTGCCAGCAGTTACGGACAGGGATCCGGCTACACCTTC.